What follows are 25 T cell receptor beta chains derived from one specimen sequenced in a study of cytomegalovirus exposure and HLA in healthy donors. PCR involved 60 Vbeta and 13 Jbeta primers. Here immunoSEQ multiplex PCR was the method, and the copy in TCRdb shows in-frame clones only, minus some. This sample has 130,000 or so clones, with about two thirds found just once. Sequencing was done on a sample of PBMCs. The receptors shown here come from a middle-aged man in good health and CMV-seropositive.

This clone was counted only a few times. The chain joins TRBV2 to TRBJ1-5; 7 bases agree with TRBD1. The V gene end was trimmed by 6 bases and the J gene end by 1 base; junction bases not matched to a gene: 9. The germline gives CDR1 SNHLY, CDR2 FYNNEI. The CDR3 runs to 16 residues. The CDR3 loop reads CASRQGEGLSNQPQHF. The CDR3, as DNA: TGTGCCAGCAGGCAGGGGGAAGGATTAAGCAATCAGCCCCAGCATTTT.

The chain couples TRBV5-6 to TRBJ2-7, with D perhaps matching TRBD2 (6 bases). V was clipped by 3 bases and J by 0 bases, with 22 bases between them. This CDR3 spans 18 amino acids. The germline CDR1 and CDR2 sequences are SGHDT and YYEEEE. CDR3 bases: TGTGCCAGCAGCTCCCCACTTAACCCATTAGCGGCCTCCTACGAGCAGTACTTC. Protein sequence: CASSSPLNPLAASYEQYF.

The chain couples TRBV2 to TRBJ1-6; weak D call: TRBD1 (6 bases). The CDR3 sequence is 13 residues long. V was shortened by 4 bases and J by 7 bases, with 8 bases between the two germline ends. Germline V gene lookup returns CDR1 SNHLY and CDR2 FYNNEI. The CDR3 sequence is CASSAGVNSPLHF. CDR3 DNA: TGTGCCAGCAGTGCAGGGGTCAATTCACCCCTCCACTTT.

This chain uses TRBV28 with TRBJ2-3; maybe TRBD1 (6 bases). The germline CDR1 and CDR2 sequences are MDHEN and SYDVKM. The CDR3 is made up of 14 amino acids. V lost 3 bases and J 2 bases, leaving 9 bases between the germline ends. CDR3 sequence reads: CASSLQGNTDTQYF. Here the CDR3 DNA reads TGTGCCAGCAGTTTGCAGGGGAACACAGATACGCAGTATTTT.

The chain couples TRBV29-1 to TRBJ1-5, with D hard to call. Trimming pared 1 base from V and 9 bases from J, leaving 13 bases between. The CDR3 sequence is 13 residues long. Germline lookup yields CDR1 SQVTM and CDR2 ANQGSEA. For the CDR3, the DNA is TGCAGCGTTGAAGGCAGTTATGGTGGGCCCCAGCATTTT. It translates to CSVEGSYGGPQHF.

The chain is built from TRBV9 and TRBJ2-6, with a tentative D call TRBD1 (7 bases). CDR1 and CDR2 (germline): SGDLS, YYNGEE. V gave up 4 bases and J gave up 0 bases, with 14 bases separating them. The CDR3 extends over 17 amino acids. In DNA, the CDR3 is TGTGCCAGCAGCCCCCGACAGGGAGGCTCTGGGGCCAACGTCCTGACTTTC. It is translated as CASSPRQGGSGANVLTF.

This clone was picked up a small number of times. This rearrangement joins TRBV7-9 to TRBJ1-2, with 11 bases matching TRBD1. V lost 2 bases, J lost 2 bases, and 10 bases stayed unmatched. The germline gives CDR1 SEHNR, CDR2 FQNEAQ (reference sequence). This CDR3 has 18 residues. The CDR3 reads CASSLNGVGDRGNYGYTF. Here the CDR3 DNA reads TGTGCCAGCAGCTTAAATGGGGTAGGGGACAGGGGGAACTATGGCTACACCTTC.

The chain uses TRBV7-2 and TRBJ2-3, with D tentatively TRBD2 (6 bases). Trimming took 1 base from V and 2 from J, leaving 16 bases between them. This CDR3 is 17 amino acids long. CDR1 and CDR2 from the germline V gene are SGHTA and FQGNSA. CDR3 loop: CASSLGRFSGDTDTQYF. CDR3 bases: TGTGCCAGCAGCTTAGGCCGATTTAGCGGAGACACAGATACGCAGTATTTT.

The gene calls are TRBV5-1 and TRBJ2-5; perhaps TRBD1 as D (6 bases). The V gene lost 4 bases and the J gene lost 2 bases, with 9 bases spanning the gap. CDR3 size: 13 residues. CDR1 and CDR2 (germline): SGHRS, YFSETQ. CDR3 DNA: TGCGCCAGCAGCCGACAGGATCAAGAGACCCAGTACTTC. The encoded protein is CASSRQDQETQYF.

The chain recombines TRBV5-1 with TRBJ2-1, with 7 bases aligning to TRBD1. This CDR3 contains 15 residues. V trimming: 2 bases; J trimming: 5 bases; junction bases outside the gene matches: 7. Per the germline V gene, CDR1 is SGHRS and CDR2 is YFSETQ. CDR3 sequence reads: CASSFSGTENNEQFF. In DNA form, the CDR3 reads TGCGCCAGCAGCTTCTCCGGGACAGAAAACAATGAGCAGTTCTTC.

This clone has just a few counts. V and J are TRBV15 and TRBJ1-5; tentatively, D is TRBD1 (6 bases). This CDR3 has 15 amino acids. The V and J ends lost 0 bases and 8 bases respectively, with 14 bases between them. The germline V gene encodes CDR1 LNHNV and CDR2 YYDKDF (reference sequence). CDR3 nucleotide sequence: TGTGCCACCAGCAGAGATCCAGACCCAGGGGAGCCCCAGCATTTT. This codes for CATSRDPDPGEPQHF.

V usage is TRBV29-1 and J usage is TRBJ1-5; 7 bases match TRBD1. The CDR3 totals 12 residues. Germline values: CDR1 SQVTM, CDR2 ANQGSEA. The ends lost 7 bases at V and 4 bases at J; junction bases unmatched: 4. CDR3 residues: CSASTGNQPQHF. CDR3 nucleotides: TGCAGCGCATCGACAGGGAATCAGCCCCAGCATTTT.

This CDR3 is CATRGGFSYNEQFF. For the CDR3, the DNA is TGTGCCACCAGGGGCGGGTTCTCCTACAATGAGCAGTTCTTC. V is TRBV15 and J is TRBJ2-1; a possible D gene is TRBD2 (5 bases). V lost 6 bases to trimming and J lost 0 bases, with 9 bases between them. The CDR3 runs to 14 residues. CDR1 and CDR2 from the germline V gene are LNHNV and YYDKDF (reference sequence).

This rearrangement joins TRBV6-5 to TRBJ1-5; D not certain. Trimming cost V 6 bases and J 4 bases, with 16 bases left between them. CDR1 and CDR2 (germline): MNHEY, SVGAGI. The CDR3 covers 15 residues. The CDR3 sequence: CASRSRETSNQPQHF. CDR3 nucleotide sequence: TGTGCCAGCAGATCCCGGGAGACTAGTAATCAGCCCCAGCATTTT.

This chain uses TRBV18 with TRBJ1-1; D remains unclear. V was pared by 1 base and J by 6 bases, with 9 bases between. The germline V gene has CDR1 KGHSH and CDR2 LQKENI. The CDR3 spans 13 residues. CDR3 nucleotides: TGTGCCAGCTCACCACTACGAGTCGCTGAAGCTTTCTTT. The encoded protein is CASSPLRVAEAFF.

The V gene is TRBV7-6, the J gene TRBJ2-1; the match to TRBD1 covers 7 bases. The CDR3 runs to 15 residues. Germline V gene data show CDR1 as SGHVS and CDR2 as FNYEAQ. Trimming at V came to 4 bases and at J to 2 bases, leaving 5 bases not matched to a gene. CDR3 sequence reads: CASSYSDRPYNEQFF. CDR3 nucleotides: TGTGCCAGCAGCTATTCGGACAGGCCCTACAATGAGCAGTTCTTC.

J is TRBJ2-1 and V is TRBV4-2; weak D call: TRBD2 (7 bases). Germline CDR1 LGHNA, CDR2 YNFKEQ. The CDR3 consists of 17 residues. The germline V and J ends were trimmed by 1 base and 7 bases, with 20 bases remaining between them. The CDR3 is CASSQGGGGGPYNEQFF. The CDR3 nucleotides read TGTGCCAGCAGCCAAGGGGGAGGGGGGGGGCCGTATAATGAGCAGTTCTTC.

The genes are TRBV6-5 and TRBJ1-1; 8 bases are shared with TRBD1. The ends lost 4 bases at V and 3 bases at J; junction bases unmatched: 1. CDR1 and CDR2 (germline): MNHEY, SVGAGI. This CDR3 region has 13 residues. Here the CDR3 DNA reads TGTGCCAGCAGTTTGACAGGGGACACTGAAGCTTTCTTT. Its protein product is CASSLTGDTEAFF.

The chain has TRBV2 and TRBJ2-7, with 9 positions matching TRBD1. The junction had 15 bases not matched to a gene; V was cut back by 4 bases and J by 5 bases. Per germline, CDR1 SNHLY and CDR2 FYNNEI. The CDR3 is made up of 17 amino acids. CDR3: CASSVSHSGTGNNEQYF. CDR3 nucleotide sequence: TGTGCCAGCAGTGTTAGCCATTCCGGGACAGGGAACAACGAGCAGTACTTC.

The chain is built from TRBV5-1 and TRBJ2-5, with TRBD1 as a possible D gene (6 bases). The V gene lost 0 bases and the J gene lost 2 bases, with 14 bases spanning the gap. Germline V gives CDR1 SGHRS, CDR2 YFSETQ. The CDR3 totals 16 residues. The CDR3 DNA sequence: TGCGCCAGCAGCTTGGGTCAGGGGTCCCGGCAAGAGACCCAGTACTTC. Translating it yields CASSLGQGSRQETQYF.

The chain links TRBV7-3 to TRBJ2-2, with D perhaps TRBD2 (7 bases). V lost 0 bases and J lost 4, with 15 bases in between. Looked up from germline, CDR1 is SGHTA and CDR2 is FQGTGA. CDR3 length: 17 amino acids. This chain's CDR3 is CASSLTRGGGSTGELFF. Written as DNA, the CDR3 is TGTGCCAGCAGCTTAACAAGGGGGGGCGGATCCACCGGGGAGCTGTTTTTT.

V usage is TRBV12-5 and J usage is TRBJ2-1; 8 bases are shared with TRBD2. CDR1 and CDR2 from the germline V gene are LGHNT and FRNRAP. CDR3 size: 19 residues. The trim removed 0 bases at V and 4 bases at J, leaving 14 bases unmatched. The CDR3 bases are TGTGCTAGTGGTTTGGTAAGGTCAGCGGGGGCCAGTTCTTACAATGAGCAGTTCTTC. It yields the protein CASGLVRSAGASSYNEQFF. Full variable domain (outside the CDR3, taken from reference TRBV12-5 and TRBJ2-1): DARVTQTPRHKVTEMGQEVTMRCQPILGHNTVFWYRQTMMQGLELLAYFRNRAPLDDSGMPKDRFSAEMPDATLATLKIQPSEPRDSAVYFCASGLVRSAGASSYNEQFFGPGTRLTVL.

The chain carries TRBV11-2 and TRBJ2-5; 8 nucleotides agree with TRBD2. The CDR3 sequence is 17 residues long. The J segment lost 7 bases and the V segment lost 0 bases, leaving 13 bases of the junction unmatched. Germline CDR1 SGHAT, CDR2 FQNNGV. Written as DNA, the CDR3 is TGTGCCAGCAGCTTAGAGGCTATTGGGACTAGGGGAGGGACCCAGTACTTC. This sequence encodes CASSLEAIGTRGGTQYF. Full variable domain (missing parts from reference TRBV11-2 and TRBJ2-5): EAGVAQSPRYKIIEKRQSVAFWCNPISGHATLYWYQQILGQGPKLLIQFQNNGVVDDSQLPKDRFSAERLKGVDSTLKIQPAKLEDSAVYLCASSLEAIGTRGGTQYFGPGTRLLVL.

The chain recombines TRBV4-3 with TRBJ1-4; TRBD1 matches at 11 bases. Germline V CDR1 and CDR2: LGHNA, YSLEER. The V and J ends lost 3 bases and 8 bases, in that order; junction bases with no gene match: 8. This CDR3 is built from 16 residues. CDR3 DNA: TGCGCCAGCAGCCAGGCGGGGGGGACAGGGGGAGAAAAACTGTTTTTT. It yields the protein CASSQAGGTGGEKLFF.

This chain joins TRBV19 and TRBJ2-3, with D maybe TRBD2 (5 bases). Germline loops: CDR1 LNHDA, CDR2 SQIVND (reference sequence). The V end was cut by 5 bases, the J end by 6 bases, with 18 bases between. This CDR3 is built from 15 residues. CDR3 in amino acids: CASSFGGHLGDTQYF. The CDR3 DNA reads TGTGCCAGTAGTTTCGGCGGGCATTTAGGCGATACGCAGTATTTT.